The sequence of this T cell receptor beta chain was determined in a study of neurological immune-mediated disorders. Overall study findings and caveats: No sharing of CDR3 amino acid sequences was observed among expanded clones across subjects, suggesting private repertoires in all groups. Patients with HTLV-1-associated myelopathy showed the most TCR clonal expansion. Those with multiple sclerosis showed the least, falling below healthy controls.

This clonotype was recorded at least ten times. What it binds is not known. The ends were cut back, 5 bases at V and 0 bases at J, with 7 bases in the middle. The CDR3 spans 14 residues. Sequencing runs each generated in excess of 180 million TCR-beta sequences derived from 15-18 subjects. TCRdb reprocessed the 5' RACE reads with MiXCR, giving one entry per CDR3 protein. Here the sample spans tens of thousands of distinct CDR3 sequences, approximately 5% being singletons. The chain links TRBV12-3 or TRBV12-4 to TRBJ1-4, with D uncertain. This sequence originates from a woman between 25 and 40 years old with multiple sclerosis. The source material was PBMCs. CDR3 bases: TGTGCCAGCAGTATGATTTCAACTAATGAAAAACTGTTTTTT. Its translation: CASSMISTNEKLFF.